The 13 T cell receptor beta chains reported below all come from one sample, sequenced in a study of blood T cell repertoires in COVID-19. TCRdb's copy holds only in-frame clones and misses some; the assay was immunoSEQ multiplex PCR. Of roughly 250,000 clones in the sample, approximately 82% were seen once. Material for sequencing was peripheral blood. These receptors were taken from a man aged 40-49 years with active or convalescent COVID-19.

A few counts support this clone. The V and J genes are TRBV6-2 or TRBV6-3 and TRBJ2-2; TRBD1 might be the D (6 bases). Germline V gene sequence: CDR1 MNHEY, CDR2 SVGEGT. Between the trimmed V and J ends, which lost 3 bases and 6 bases, there was a span of 17 bases. The CDR3 runs to 16 residues. CDR3 sequence reads: CASSYSTGRGAGELFF. The CDR3 DNA reads TGTGCCAGCAGTTATAGTACCGGCAGGGGAGCCGGGGAGCTGTTTTTT.

The V call is TRBV6-5, the J call TRBJ2-7; 9 positions agree with TRBD2. The junction had 4 bases not matched to a gene; V was cut back by 2 bases and J by 2 bases. Germline-derived CDR1 and CDR2 are MNHEY and SVGAGI. CDR3 length: 15 amino acids. The CDR3 protein is CASSYSGGPAYEQYF. As DNA, the CDR3 is TGTGCCAGCAGTTACAGCGGGGGGCCCGCCTACGAGCAGTACTTC.

The rearrangement links TRBV4-1 to TRBJ1-3, with a tentative D call TRBD1 (6 bases). V was clipped by 0 bases and J by 2 bases, with 8 bases between them. CDR3 length: 15 amino acids. Germline V gives CDR1 MGHRA, CDR2 YSYEKL. In DNA form, the CDR3 reads TGCGCCAGCAGCCAAGATTCAGGGGCTGGAAACACCATATATTTT. This codes for CASSQDSGAGNTIYF.

The CDR3 bases are TGTGCCAGCAGCTTATTTCTAGGGGGCGAGCAGTACTTC. This gives the protein CASSLFLGGEQYF. The V gene is TRBV7-3, the J gene TRBJ2-7; possibly TRBD1 for D (6 bases). The CDR3 has 13 amino acids. Germline lookup yields CDR1 SGHTA and CDR2 FQGTGA. Trimming cost V 2 bases and J 6 bases, with 11 bases left between them. The full variable domain, completed using reference TRBV7-3 and TRBJ2-7, is GAGVSQTPSNKVTEKGKYVELRCDPISGHTALYWYRQSLGQGPEFLIYFQGTGAADDSGLPNDRFFAVRPEGSVSTLKIQRTERGDSAVYLCASSLFLGGEQYFGPGTRLTVT.

This clone was detected a few times. The chain carries TRBV24-1 and TRBJ1-2; D remains ambiguous. Germline lookup yields CDR1 KGHDR and CDR2 SFDVKD. V dropped 1 base and J dropped 6 bases, with 8 bases sitting between them. The CDR3 is 13 amino acids. For the CDR3, the DNA is TGTGCCACCAGTGATTTAGGGAGGGATGGCTACACCTTC. It is translated as CATSDLGRDGYTF.

The chain is built from TRBV10-3 and TRBJ2-7, with 8 bases that match TRBD2. The CDR3 extends over 13 amino acids. Germline V lookup: CDR1 ENHRY, CDR2 SYGVKD. V shed 9 bases and J 3 bases; nucleotides not matched to a gene: 7. The CDR3 DNA follows: TGTGCCATAGGGACTAGAGGGAACTACGAGCAGTACTTC. This translates into CAIGTRGNYEQYF.

The V and J genes are TRBV6-5 and TRBJ2-7, with D maybe TRBD1 (5 bases). The CDR3 contains 11 residues. The germline V and J ends were trimmed by 5 bases and 5 bases, with 7 bases remaining between them. From germline, CDR1 is MNHEY and CDR2 SVGAGI. DNA for the CDR3: TGTGCCAGCAGTCTCAGGGACGAGCAGTACTTC. Protein: CASSLRDEQYF.

The V and J genes are TRBV5-6 and TRBJ2-7; 9 nucleotides line up with TRBD1. V trimming: 2 bases; J trimming: 4 bases; junction bases outside the gene matches: 7. CDR3 size: 15 residues. The V gene's germline CDR1 is SGHDT and CDR2 YYEEEE. The CDR3 DNA reads TGTGCCAGCAGCTTAAAGGGGACAGGGTTGTACGAGCAGTACTTC. Translating it yields CASSLKGTGLYEQYF.

The V and J genes are TRBV27 and TRBJ1-1; TRBD1 agrees at 7 bases. CDR1 and CDR2 (germline): MNHEY, SMNVEV (reference sequence). With V trimmed by 9 bases and J by 6 bases, 13 bases remained unmatched. This CDR3 is built from 14 residues. Written as DNA, the CDR3 is TGTGCCAGTTCGACGCAGGGGGATGTCTCTGAAGCTTTCTTT. This encodes CASSTQGDVSEAFF.

This clone was seen a handful of times. The chain employs TRBV9 and TRBJ2-2, with TRBD1 matching 10 bases. The germline CDR1 and CDR2 sequences are SGDLS and YYNGEE. The CDR3 runs to 16 residues. V lost 4 bases to trimming and J lost 2 bases; unmatched junction nucleotides: 5. In nucleotides, the CDR3 is TGTGCCAGCAGCAAACGACAGGGGGCAAACACCGGGGAGCTGTTTTTT. Amino acid sequence: CASSKRQGANTGELFF.

J is TRBJ2-1 and V is TRBV7-2; 13 bases match TRBD2. V lost 5 bases to trimming and J lost 6 bases; unmatched junction nucleotides: 4. This CDR3 region has 15 residues. Germline V lookup: CDR1 SGHTA, CDR2 FQGNSA. The CDR3 DNA follows: TGTGCCAGCAGCCCGGGACTAGCGGGGATCAATGAGCAGTTCTTC. As protein: CASSPGLAGINEQFF.

This chain joins TRBV5-1 and TRBJ2-3; D is ambiguous. Germline CDR1 is SGHRS and CDR2 is YFSETQ. V shed 5 bases and J shed 0 bases, with 13 bases lying between them. The CDR3 loop spans 15 amino acids. CDR3 sequence: CASSSHPTSTDTQYF. The CDR3 coding sequence is TGCGCCAGCAGTTCCCATCCTACTAGCACAGATACGCAGTATTTT.

The table lists this clone with a few counts. The V call is TRBV25-1, the J call TRBJ1-6; 7 nucleotides match TRBD1. The CDR3 extends over 16 amino acids. Germline loops: CDR1 MGHDK, CDR2 SYGVNS. The V and J ends lost 4 bases and 0 bases, in that order; junction bases with no gene match: 3. CDR3 bases: TGTGCCAGCAGTGCAGGGGACAGCTCCTATAATTCACCCCTCCACTTT. It is translated as CASSAGDSSYNSPLHF.